These T cell receptor beta chains were read from a single sample in a study of T cell responses to AZD1222 COVID-19 vaccine. The data were produced by immunoSEQ multiplex PCR, yet TCRdb's version contains in-frame clones alone and is incomplete. The sample records about 85,000 clones, 80% to 90% being singletons. Sequences were derived from peripheral blood, sampled on day 0 of AZD1222 vaccination. Source of these receptors: an adult in good health. CDR3s include the opening cysteine and the closing phenylalanine or tryptophan. A D gene is named only where the DNA matches it firmly. Size values are once, few and many counts, or a class for expanded clones, and some rows have none.

j_call | clone_size | v_call | d_call | cdr3_aa | cdr3_nt
TRBJ2-6 | NA | TRBV5-4 | NA | CASSLDGTASGANVLTF | TGTGCCAGCAGCTTAGACGGGACGGCCTCTGGGGCCAACGTCCTGACTTTC
TRBJ1-1 | NA | TRBV2 | NA | CASSAEVHTEAFF | TGTGCCAGCAGTGCCGAGGTACACACTGAAGCTTTCTTT
TRBJ1-4 | NA | TRBV5-6 | NA | CASSLVGILDEKLFF | TGTGCCAGCAGCTTGGTGGGGATTCTCGATGAAAAACTGTTTTTT
TRBJ2-2 | NA | TRBV19 | TRBD1 | CASSIDRGYTGELFF | TGTGCCAGTAGTATCGACAGGGGATACACCGGGGAGCTGTTTTTT
TRBJ2-5 | NA | TRBV6-5 | NA | CASSLTDNRETQYF | TGTGCCAGCAGCCTGACGGACAATCGGGAGACCCAGTACTTC
TRBJ2-7 | NA | TRBV2 | TRBD2 | CASSEEQGTSGRTGQYF | TGTGCCAGCAGTGAAGAACAAGGGACTAGCGGAAGGACCGGGCAGTACTTC
TRBJ2-3 | NA | TRBV18 | NA | CASSPADTQYF | TGTGCCAGCTCACCGGCAGATACGCAGTATTTT
TRBJ2-7 | NA | TRBV6-2/TRBV6-3 | TRBD2 | CASSRPRTRSSYEQYF | TGTGCCAGCAGCCGCCCCCGGACTAGGAGCTCCTACGAGCAGTACTTC
TRBJ2-1 | NA | TRBV24-1 | TRBD2 | CATSVARGRRGNEQFF | TGTGCCACCAGTGTGGCTCGCGGGAGGAGAGGGAATGAGCAGTTCTTC
TRBJ1-2 | NA | TRBV20-1 | NA | CSASFGTYYGYTF | TGCAGTGCTAGTTTCGGGACATACTATGGCTACACCTTC
TRBJ2-1 | NA | TRBV19 | NA | CASSIGLGNRNEQFF | TGTGCCAGTAGTATAGGTTTGGGGAACAGGAATGAGCAGTTCTTC
TRBJ2-1 | NA | TRBV6-5 | NA | CASHLTDLHEQFF | TGTGCCAGCCATTTGACAGACTTGCATGAGCAGTTCTTC
TRBJ1-4 | few | TRBV19 | NA | CASSGRASPLTEKLFF | TGTGCCAGTAGTGGGAGAGCCTCGCCCCTTACTGAAAAACTGTTTTTT
TRBJ2-7 | NA | TRBV25-1 | NA | CASSVMGASYEQYF | TGTGCCAGCAGTGTTATGGGAGCCTCCTACGAGCAGTACTTC
TRBJ2-1 | NA | TRBV12-5 | TRBD2 | CASGLTTSGRAHEQFF | TGTGCTAGTGGTTTGACGACTAGCGGGAGGGCCCATGAGCAGTTCTTC
TRBJ1-2 | NA | TRBV2 | NA | CASSEGFDGAGYGYTF | TGTGCCAGCAGTGAAGGTTTTGACGGCGCTGGCTATGGCTACACCTTC
TRBJ2-7 | NA | TRBV7-8 | TRBD2 | CASSSGGGPTPYEQYF | TGTGCCAGCAGCTCTGGGGGGGGTCCGACCCCCTACGAGCAGTACTTC
TRBJ1-1 | NA | TRBV25-1 | NA | CASLNAMNTEAFF | TGTGCCAGCCTGAACGCCATGAACACTGAAGCTTTCTTT
TRBJ2-2 | NA | TRBV19 | TRBD1 | CASRRQGANTGELFF | TGTGCCAGTAGGCGACAGGGAGCGAACACCGGGGAGCTGTTTTTT
TRBJ1-2 | NA | TRBV29-1 | NA | CSVGGFDGYTF | TGCAGCGTTGGAGGGTTTGATGGCTACACCTTC
TRBJ2-3 | NA | TRBV7-2 | TRBD2 | CASSLRFPSGSTDTQYF | TGTGCCAGCAGCTTAAGATTCCCTAGCGGATCCACAGATACGCAGTATTTT
TRBJ2-7 | NA | TRBV6-5 | TRBD1 | CASKGQNYEQYF | TGTGCCAGCAAGGGACAGAACTACGAGCAGTACTTC
TRBJ2-6 | NA | TRBV18 | TRBD1 | CASSPQPGTGGSGANVLTF | TGTGCCAGCTCACCCCAACCCGGGACAGGGGGCTCCGGGGCCAACGTCCTGACTTTC
TRBJ2-3 | NA | TRBV28 | TRBD2 | CASRSRGVSADTQYF | TGTGCCAGCAGGTCGCGGGGGGTGTCTGCAGATACGCAGTATTTT
TRBJ1-5 | NA | TRBV2 | NA | CASSIAGAGNQPQHF | TGTGCCAGCAGTATCGCAGGGGCGGGTAATCAGCCCCAGCATTTT
TRBJ1-5 | NA | TRBV2 | NA | CASSGAINQPQHF | TGTGCCAGCAGCGGAGCTATCAATCAGCCCCAGCATTTT
TRBJ2-1 | NA | TRBV9 | TRBD2 | CASSVVPAGGSNEQFF | TGTGCCAGCAGCGTAGTCCCAGCGGGAGGGTCCAATGAGCAGTTCTTC
TRBJ1-5 | NA | TRBV28 | TRBD1 | CASRLTGGDQPQHF | TGTGCCAGCAGGCTAACAGGGGGCGACCAGCCCCAGCATTTT
TRBJ2-2 | NA | TRBV5-5 | TRBD2 | CASSTPLAGANTGELFF | TGTGCCAGCAGCACACCTCTAGCGGGGGCTAACACCGGGGAGCTGTTTTTT
TRBJ2-4 | NA | TRBV18 | NA | CASSPPQGLAKNIQYF | TGTGCCAGCTCACCACCGCAGGGGCTAGCCAAAAACATTCAGTACTTC
TRBJ2-7 | few | TRBV2 | NA | CASRSDLAPYEQYF | TGTGCCAGCAGAAGCGATCTAGCGCCCTACGAGCAGTACTTC
TRBJ2-2 | few | TRBV19 | NA | CASSVSFSGELFF | TGTGCCAGTAGTGTTAGTTTCTCCGGGGAGCTGTTTTTT
TRBJ1-1 | NA | TRBV2 | TRBD1 | CASSPWDRDSIGAEAFF | TGTGCCAGCAGTCCCTGGGACAGGGATTCTATAGGGGCTGAAGCTTTCTTT
TRBJ1-4 | NA | TRBV5-1 | TRBD1 | CASSGQGAEKLFF | TGCGCCAGCAGTGGGCAGGGGGCTGAAAAACTGTTTTTT
TRBJ1-2 | NA | TRBV19 | NA | CASNRGGGSGYTF | TGTGCCAGTAACCGGGGTGGGGGGAGCGGCTACACCTTC
TRBJ2-1 | NA | TRBV24-1 | NA | CATRQGSYNEQFF | TGTGCCACCAGGCAGGGGTCCTACAATGAGCAGTTCTTC
TRBJ2-7 | NA | TRBV28 | NA | CASSKRYEQYF | TGTGCCAGCAGTAAACGCTACGAGCAGTACTTC
TRBJ1-5 | NA | TRBV6-5 | NA | CASSLWDTSSQPQHF | TGTGCCAGCAGTCTTTGGGACACATCAAGTCAGCCCCAGCATTTT
TRBJ2-7 | NA | TRBV11-2 | TRBD1 | CASSPWDRGDYEQYF | TGTGCCAGCAGCCCTTGGGACAGGGGGGACTACGAGCAGTACTTC
TRBJ1-4 | once | TRBV3-1/TRBV3-2 | NA | CASSQMAATNEKLFF | TGTGCCAGCAGCCAAATGGCCGCAACTAATGAAAAACTGTTTTTT
TRBJ2-3 | NA | TRBV7-8 | NA | CASSFIPQDTQYF | TGTGCCAGCAGCTTTATCCCACAAGATACGCAGTATTTT
TRBJ1-1 | NA | TRBV18 | NA | CASSPPNREGSEAFF | TGTGCCAGCTCACCACCGAACAGGGAAGGCTCTGAAGCTTTCTTT
TRBJ1-4 | NA | TRBV19 | NA | CASSYFRGLSTNEKLFF | TGTGCCAGTAGTTATTTCAGGGGACTTTCAACTAATGAAAAACTGTTTTTT
TRBJ1-2 | NA | TRBV18 | NA | CASSPDEKGGYTF | TGTGCCAGCTCACCGGACGAGAAGGGTGGCTACACCTTC
TRBJ2-1 | NA | TRBV6-5 | TRBD1 | CASSYGTGYGNEQFF | TGTGCCAGCAGTTACGGGACAGGGTACGGCAATGAGCAGTTCTTC
TRBJ1-3 | NA | TRBV10-2 | NA | CASSVFGRPLSGNTIYF | TGCGCCAGCAGTGTATTTGGCAGGCCCCTCTCTGGAAACACCATATATTTT
TRBJ2-3 | NA | TRBV7-9 | NA | CASSRGGSTDTQYF | TGTGCCAGCAGCCGAGGAGGGAGCACAGATACGCAGTATTTT
TRBJ1-4 | NA | TRBV4-1 | TRBD1 | CASSRSGTGGEKLFF | TGCGCCAGCAGCCGGTCCGGGACAGGGGGCGAAAAACTGTTTTTT
TRBJ1-1 | NA | TRBV7-9 | TRBD1 | CASRPTSGGRNTEAFF | TGTGCCAGCAGACCTACCTCAGGGGGAAGGAACACTGAAGCTTTCTTT
TRBJ1-2 | NA | TRBV2 | TRBD1 | CASRERRDRGSGGYTF | TGTGCCAGCAGGGAACGCCGGGACAGGGGGTCAGGTGGCTACACCTTC
TRBJ1-1 | NA | TRBV20-1 | NA | CSASGREPEAFF | TGCAGTGCTAGTGGCCGGGAACCTGAAGCTTTCTTT
TRBJ1-2 | NA | TRBV19 | TRBD1 | CASIAGGKANYGYTF | TGTGCCAGTATAGCAGGGGGGAAGGCTAACTATGGCTACACCTTC
TRBJ1-2 | NA | TRBV27 | NA | CASSLSANYGYTF | TGTGCCAGCAGTTTGTCTGCTAACTATGGCTACACCTTC
TRBJ2-7 | NA | TRBV6-2/TRBV6-3 | TRBD1 | CASSIRQGPKAYEQYF | TGTGCCAGCAGCATACGACAGGGACCCAAGGCCTACGAGCAGTACTTC